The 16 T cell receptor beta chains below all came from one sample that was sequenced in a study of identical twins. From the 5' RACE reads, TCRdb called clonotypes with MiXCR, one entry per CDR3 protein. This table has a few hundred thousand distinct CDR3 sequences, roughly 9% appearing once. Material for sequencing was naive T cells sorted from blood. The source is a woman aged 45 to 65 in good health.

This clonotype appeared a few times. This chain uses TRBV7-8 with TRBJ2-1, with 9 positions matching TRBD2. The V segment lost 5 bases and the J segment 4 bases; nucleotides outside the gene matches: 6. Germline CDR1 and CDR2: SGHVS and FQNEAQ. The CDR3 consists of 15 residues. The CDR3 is CASSQKREAYNEQFF. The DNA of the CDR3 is TGTGCCAGCAGCCAGAAGCGGGAGGCGTACAATGAGCAGTTCTTC.

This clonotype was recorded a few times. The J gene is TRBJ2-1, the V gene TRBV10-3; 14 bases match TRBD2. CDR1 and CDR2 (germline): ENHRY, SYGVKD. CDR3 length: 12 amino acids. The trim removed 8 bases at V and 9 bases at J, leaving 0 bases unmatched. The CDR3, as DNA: TGTGCCATCGGACTAGCGGGAGGTGAGCAGTTCTTC. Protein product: CAIGLAGGEQFF.

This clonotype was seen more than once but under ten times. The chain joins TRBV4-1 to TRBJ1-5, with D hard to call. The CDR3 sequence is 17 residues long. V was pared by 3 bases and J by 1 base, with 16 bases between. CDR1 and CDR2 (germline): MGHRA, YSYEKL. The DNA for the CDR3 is TGCGCCAGCAGCCAGGGATTCGGGGTCATAAGCAATCAGCCCCAGCATTTT. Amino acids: CASSQGFGVISNQPQHF.

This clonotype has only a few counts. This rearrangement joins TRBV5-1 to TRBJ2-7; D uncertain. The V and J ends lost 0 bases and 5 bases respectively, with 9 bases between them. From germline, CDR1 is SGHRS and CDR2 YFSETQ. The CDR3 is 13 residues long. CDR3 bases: TGCGCCAGCAGCTTGGTATCGCGGAACGAGCAGTACTTC. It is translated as CASSLVSRNEQYF. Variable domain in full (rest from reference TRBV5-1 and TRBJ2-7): KAGVTQTPRYLIKTRGQQVTLSCSPISGHRSVSWYQQTPGQGLQFLFEYFSETQRNKGNFPGRFSGRQFSNSRSEMNVSTLELGDSALYLCASSLVSRNEQYFGPGTRLTVT.

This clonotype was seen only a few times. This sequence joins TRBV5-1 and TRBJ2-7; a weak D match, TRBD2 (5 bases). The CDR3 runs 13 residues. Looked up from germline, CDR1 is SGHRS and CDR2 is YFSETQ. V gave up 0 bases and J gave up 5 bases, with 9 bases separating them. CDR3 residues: CASSLGGNHEQYV. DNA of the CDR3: TGCGCCAGCAGCTTGGGAGGGAACCACGAGCAGTACGTC.

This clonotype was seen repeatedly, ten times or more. The CDR3 DNA is TGCAGCGCCTCTGGGACTAGCGGGACCGATACGCAGTATTTT. It encodes CSASGTSGTDTQYF. The chain uses TRBV29-1 and TRBJ2-3, with 13 nucleotides matching TRBD2. CDR1 is SQVTM, CDR2 ANQGSEA, per germline. Trimming at V came to 7 bases and at J to 6 bases, leaving 7 bases not matched to a gene. The CDR3 is made up of 14 amino acids.

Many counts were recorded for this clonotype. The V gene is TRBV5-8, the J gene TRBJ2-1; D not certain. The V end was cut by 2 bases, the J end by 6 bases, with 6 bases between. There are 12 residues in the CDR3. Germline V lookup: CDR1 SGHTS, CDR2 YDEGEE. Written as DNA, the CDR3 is TGTGCCAGCAGCTTTACCCGCAATGAGCAGTTCTTC. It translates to CASSFTRNEQFF.

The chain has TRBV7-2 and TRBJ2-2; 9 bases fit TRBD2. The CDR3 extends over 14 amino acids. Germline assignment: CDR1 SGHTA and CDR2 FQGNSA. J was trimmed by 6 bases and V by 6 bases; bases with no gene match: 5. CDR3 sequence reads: CASSSRGRAGELFF. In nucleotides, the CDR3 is TGTGCCAGCAGTTCCCGCGGGAGGGCCGGGGAGCTGTTTTTT.

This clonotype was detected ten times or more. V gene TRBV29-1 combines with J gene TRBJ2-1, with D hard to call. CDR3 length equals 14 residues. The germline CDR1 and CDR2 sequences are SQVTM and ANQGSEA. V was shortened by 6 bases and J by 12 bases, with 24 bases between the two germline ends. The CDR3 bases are TGCAGCGTGACCGTACCCGGGCACGAGTTGTGGCAGTTCTTC. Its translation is CSVTVPGHELWQFF.

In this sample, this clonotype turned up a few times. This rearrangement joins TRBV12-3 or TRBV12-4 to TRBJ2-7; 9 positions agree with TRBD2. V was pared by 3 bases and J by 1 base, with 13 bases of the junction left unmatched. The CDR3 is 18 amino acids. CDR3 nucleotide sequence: TGTGCCAGCAGTTTGGGGTCCCTTCGCGGGAGGGAGTCCTACGAGCAGTACTTC. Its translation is CASSLGSLRGRESYEQYF.

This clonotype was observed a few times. CDR3 bases: TGTGCCAGCAGGGACGGGGACAGGGGGGCCTACAATGAGCAGTTCTTC. Its protein is CASRDGDRGAYNEQFF. The V call is TRBV21-1, the J call TRBJ2-1; the listed D gene, TRBD1, was not tested against the DNA. TRBV21-1 is a pseudogene segment. This CDR3 is built from 16 residues.

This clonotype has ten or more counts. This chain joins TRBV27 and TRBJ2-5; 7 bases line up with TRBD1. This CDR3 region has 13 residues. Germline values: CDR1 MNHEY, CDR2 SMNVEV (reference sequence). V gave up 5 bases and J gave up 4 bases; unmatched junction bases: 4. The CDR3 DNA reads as TGTGCCAGCAGTACAGGGGTCGTAGAGACCCAGTACTTC. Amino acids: CASSTGVVETQYF.

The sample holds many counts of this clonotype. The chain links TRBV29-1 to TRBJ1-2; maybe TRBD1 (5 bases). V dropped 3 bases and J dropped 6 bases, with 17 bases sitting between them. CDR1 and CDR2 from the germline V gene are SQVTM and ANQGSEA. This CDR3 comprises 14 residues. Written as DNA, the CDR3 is TGCAGCGTTGACGCTGCAGGAGACAGCAATGGCTACACCTTC. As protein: CSVDAAGDSNGYTF. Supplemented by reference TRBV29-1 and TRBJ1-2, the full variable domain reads SAVISQKPSRDICQRGTSLTIQCQVDSQVTMMFWYRQQPGQSLTLIATANQGSEATYESGFVIDKFPISRPNLTFSTLTVSNMSPEDSSIYLCSVDAAGDSNGYTFGSGTRLTVV.

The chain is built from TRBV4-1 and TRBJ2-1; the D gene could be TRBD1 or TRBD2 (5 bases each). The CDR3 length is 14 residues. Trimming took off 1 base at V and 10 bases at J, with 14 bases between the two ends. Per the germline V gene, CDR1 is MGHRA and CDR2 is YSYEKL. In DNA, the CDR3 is TGCGCCAGCAGCCAAGCGGGACCGTTCGGGGAGCAGTTCTTC. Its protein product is CASSQAGPFGEQFF.

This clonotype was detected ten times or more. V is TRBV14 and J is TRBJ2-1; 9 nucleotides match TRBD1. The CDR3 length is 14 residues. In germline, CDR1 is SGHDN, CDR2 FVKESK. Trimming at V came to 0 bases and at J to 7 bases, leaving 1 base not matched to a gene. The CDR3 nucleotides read TGTGCCAGCAGCCAAGAAGACAGGGGGAATGAGCAGTTCTTC. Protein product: CASSQEDRGNEQFF. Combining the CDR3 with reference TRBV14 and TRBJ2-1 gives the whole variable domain EAGVTQFPSHSVIEKGQTVTLRCDPISGHDNLYWYRRVMGKEIKFLLHFVKESKQDESGMPNNRFLAERTGGTYSTLKVQPAELEDSGVYFCASSQEDRGNEQFFGPGTRLTVL.

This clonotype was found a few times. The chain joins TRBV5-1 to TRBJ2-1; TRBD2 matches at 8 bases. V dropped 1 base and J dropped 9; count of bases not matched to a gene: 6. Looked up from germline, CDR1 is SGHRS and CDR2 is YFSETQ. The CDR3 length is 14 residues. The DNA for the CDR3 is TGCGCCAGCAGCTTGAGGACTAGCTCGGGTGAGCAGTTCTTC. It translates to CASSLRTSSGEQFF.